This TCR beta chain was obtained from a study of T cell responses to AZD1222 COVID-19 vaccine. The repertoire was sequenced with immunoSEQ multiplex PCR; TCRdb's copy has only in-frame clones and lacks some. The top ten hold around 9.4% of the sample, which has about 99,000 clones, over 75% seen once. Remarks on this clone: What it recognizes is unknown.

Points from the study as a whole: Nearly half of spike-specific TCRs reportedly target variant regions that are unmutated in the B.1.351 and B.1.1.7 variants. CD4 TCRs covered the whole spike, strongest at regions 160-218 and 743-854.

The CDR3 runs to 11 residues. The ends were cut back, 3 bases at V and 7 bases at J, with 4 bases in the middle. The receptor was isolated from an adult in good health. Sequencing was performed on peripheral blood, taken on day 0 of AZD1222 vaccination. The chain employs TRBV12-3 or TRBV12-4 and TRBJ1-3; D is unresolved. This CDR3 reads CASSFGNTIYF. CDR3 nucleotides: TGTGCCAGCAGTTTTGGGAACACCATATATTTT.